The 8 T cell receptor beta chains below were found in one sample sequenced in a study of beta chain features in type 1 diabetes. TCRB transcripts that were expressed got sequenced, as all of the isolated RNA had been reverse transcribed. Assay: immunoSEQ multiplex PCR; the TCRdb copy retains only in-frame clones and omits some. The data hold approximately 470,000 clones, with approximately 28% observed a single time. What was sequenced was naive CD4+ T cells from blood. The source of these receptors is a man younger than 30 in good health.

The chain links TRBV30 to TRBJ1-4, with unresolved D. V was trimmed by 5 bases and J by 7 bases, leaving 14 bases between them. The germline gives CDR1 GTSNPN, CDR2 SVGIG (reference sequence). The CDR3 is made up of 13 amino acids. CDR3 sequence: CAWRTIRGEKLFF. In DNA, the CDR3 is TGTGCCTGGCGGACGATACGTGGTGAAAAACTGTTTTTT.

CDR3: CASSSQRETEQFF. CDR3 DNA: TGTGCCAGCAGCTCCCAGCGGGAGACTGAGCAGTTCTTC. The V gene is TRBV7-2, the J gene TRBJ2-1; 8 bases are shared with TRBD2. V was pared by 4 bases and J by 9 bases, with 5 bases of the junction left unmatched. CDR1 and CDR2 (germline): SGHTA, FQGNSA. This CDR3 has 13 amino acids.

V and J are TRBV7-2 and TRBJ1-5; D may be TRBD1 (6 bases). Germline V CDR1 and CDR2: SGHTA, FQGNSA. CDR3 length equals 13 residues. The ends were cut back, 5 bases at V and 2 bases at J, with 7 bases in the middle. CDR3 residues: CASSGGGNQPQHF. In DNA, the CDR3 is TGTGCCAGCAGCGGGGGCGGCAATCAGCCCCAGCATTTT. Complete variable domain (other parts from reference TRBV7-2 and TRBJ1-5): GAGVSQSPSNKVTEKGKDVELRCDPISGHTALYWYRQSLGQGLEFLIYFQGNSAPDKSGLPSDRFSAERTGGSVSTLTIQRTQQEDSAVYLCASSGGGNQPQHFGDGTRLSIL.

This clone was counted only a few times. The chain recombines TRBV29-1 with TRBJ2-1; tentatively, D is TRBD2 (8 bases). Trimming shortened V by 7 bases and J by 9 bases, and 22 bases separated the two germline ends. The germline V gene has CDR1 SQVTM and CDR2 ANQGSEA. The CDR3 extends over 14 amino acids. The chain's CDR3 is CSAPGGGTRSEQFF. Here the CDR3 DNA reads TGCAGCGCTCCAGGGGGTGGGACTAGAAGTGAGCAGTTCTTC.

The table lists this clone with a count of one. CDR3 in amino acids: CSVRTCASETQYF. DNA for the CDR3: TGCAGCGTCCGGACGTGTGCTTCGGAGACCCAGTACTTC. This chain uses TRBV29-1 with TRBJ2-5; D remains unclear. The CDR3 sequence is 13 residues long. Trimming took 6 bases from V and 5 from J, leaving 16 bases between them. The germline V gene has CDR1 SQVTM and CDR2 ANQGSEA. Together with reference TRBV29-1 and TRBJ2-5, the CDR3 gives the full variable domain: SAVISQKPSRDICQRGTSLTIQCQVDSQVTMMFWYRQQPGQSLTLIATANQGSEATYESGFVIDKFPISRPNLTFSTLTVSNMSPEDSSIYLCSVRTCASETQYFGPGTRLLVL.

The sample holds one count of this clone. J is TRBJ2-7 and V is TRBV6-1; TRBD1 matches at 9 bases. The CDR3 sequence is 14 residues long. V dropped 1 base and J dropped 10; count of bases not matched to a gene: 8. Looked up from germline, CDR1 is MNHNS and CDR2 is SASEGT. DNA for the CDR3: TGTGCCAGCAGTGAAGAGTACAGGGGGCCGCAACAGTACTTC. Translating it yields CASSEEYRGPQQYF.

The V and J genes are TRBV6-5 and TRBJ2-7; 8 bases are shared with TRBD2. The germline gives CDR1 MNHEY, CDR2 SVGAGI. There are 15 residues in the CDR3. Trimming cost V 6 bases and J 3 bases; bases outside gene matches: 10. The CDR3 DNA follows: TGTGCCAGCAGCCTATCTAGCGGGTCTCTCTACGAGCAGTACTTC. Translating gives CASSLSSGSLYEQYF.

The chain employs TRBV19 and TRBJ1-5, with D possibly matching TRBD1 (5 bases). With 8 bases removed from V and 6 bases from J, the gap between germline ends came to 14 bases. The CDR3 is 13 residues long. In germline, CDR1 is LNHDA, CDR2 SQIVND (reference sequence). CDR3 residues: CASGAGFGQPQHF. CDR3 sequence (DNA): TGTGCCAGTGGGGCAGGGTTCGGTCAGCCCCAGCATTTT.